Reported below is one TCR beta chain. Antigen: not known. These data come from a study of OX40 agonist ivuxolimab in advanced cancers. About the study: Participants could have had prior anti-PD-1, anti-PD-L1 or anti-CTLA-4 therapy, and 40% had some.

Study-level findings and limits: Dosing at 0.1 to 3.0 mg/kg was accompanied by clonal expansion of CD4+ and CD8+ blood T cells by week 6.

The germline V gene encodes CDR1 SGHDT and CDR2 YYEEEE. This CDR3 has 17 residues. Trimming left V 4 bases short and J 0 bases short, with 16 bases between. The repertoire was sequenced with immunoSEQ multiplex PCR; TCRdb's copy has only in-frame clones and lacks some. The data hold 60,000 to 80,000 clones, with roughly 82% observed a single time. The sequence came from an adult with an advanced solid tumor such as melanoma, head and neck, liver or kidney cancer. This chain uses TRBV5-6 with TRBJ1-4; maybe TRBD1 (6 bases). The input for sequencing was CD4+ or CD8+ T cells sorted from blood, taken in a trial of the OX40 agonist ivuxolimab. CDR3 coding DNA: TGTGCCAGCAGCCTACAGGGCCTAGTTGCAACTAATGAAAAACTGTTTTTT. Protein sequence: CASSLQGLVATNEKLFF.